The present T cell receptor (beta chain) was sequenced within a study of cytomegalovirus exposure and HLA in healthy donors. General observations from the study: Later findings reportedly placed an Asian-associated ancestry cluster below the approximately 650-donor mean for N-insertions. In a later analysis, at a false discovery rate of 0.05, 17,000 or so TCR beta sequences were associated with HLA alleles. V segments that were indistinguishable, TRBV6-2 and TRBV6-3 among them, were omitted from analysis. Among CMV-associated TCR beta chains, most appeared HLA-restricted in a later analysis.

This CDR3 is 16 amino acids long. Germline V gives CDR1 SGHTA, CDR2 FQGNSA. Trimming pared 2 bases from V and 1 base from J, leaving 14 bases between. The PCR contained 60 Vbeta and 13 Jbeta primers. Sequencing used immunoSEQ multiplex PCR; TCRdb keeps in-frame clones, though not all of them. The repertoire holds approximately 140,000 clones, with 60% to 85% as singletons. Concerning this clone itself: Its matching antigen is unknown.

Input material: PBMCs. The chain uses TRBV7-2 and TRBJ1-2, with D perhaps TRBD1 (6 bases). This TCR was recovered from a man in his forties or fifties in good health and CMV-seropositive. CDR3: CASSLRTASINYGYTF. Here the CDR3 DNA reads TGTGCCAGCAGCTTAAGGACAGCATCTATTAACTATGGCTACACCTTC.